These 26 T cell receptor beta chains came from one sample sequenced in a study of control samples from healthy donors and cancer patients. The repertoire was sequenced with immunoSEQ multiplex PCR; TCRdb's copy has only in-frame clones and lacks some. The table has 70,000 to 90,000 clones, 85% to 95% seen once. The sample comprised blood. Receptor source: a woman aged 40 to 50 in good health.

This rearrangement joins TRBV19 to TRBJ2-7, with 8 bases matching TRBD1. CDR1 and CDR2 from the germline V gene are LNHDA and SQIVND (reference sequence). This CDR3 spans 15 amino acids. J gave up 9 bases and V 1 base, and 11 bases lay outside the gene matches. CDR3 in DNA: TGTGCCAGTAGTATAGGAGGGACAGGCACTACGATGCAGTACTTC. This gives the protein CASSIGGTGTTMQYF.

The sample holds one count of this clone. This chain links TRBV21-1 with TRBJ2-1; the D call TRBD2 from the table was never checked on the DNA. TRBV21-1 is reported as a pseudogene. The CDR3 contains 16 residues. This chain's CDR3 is CASSKNLAKRSGEQFF. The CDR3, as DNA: TGTGCCAGCAGCAAGAATTTGGCGAAGAGGTCCGGGGAGCAGTTCTTC.

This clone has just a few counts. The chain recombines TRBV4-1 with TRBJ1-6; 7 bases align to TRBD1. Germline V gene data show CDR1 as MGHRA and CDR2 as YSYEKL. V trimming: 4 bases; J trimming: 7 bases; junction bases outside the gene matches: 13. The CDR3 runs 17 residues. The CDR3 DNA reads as TGCGCCAGCAGCCCCCCCGGTCCAGGGACAGACAATTCACCCCTCCACTTT. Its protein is CASSPPGPGTDNSPLHF.

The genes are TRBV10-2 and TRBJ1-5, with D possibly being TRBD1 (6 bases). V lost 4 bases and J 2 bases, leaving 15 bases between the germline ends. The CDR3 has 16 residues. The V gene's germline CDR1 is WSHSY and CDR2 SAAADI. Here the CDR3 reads CASSGSAGEGNQPQHF. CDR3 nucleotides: TGCGCCAGCAGTGGGTCCGCAGGGGAGGGCAATCAGCCCCAGCATTTT.

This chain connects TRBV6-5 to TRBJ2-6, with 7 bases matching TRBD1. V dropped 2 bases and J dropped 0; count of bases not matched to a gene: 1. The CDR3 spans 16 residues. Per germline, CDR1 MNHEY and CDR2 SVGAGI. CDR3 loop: CASSYDRVSGANVLTF. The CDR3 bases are TGTGCCAGCAGTTACGACAGGGTCTCTGGGGCCAACGTCCTGACTTTC.

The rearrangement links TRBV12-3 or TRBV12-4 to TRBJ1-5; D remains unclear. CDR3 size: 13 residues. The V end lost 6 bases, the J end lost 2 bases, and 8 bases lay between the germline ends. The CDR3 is CASSAQGNQPQHF. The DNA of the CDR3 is TGTGCCAGCAGCGCCCAAGGCAATCAGCCCCAGCATTTT.

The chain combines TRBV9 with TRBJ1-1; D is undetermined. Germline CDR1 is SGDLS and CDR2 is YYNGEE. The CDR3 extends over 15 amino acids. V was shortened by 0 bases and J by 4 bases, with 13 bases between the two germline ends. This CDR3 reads CASSVDGVKGTEAFF. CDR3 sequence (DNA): TGTGCCAGCAGCGTAGACGGAGTCAAGGGCACTGAAGCTTTCTTT.

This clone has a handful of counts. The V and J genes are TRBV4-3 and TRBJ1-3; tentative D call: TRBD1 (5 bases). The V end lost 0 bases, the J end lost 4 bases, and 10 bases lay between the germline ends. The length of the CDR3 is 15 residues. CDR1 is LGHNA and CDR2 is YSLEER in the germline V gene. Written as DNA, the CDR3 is TGCGCCAGCAGCCAAGATAGCGGGGGAGGAAACACCATATATTTT. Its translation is CASSQDSGGGNTIYF.

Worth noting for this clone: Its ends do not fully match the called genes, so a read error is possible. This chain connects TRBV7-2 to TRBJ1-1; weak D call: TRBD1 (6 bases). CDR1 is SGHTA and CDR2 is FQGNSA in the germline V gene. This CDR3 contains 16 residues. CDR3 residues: CASSLAGGRTNTEAFF. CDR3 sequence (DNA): TGTGCCAGCAGCCTAGCGGGGGGCAGAACGAACACTGAAGCTTTCTTT. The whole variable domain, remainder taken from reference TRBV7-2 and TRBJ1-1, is GAGVSQSPSNKVTEKGKDVELRCDPISGHTALYWYRQSLGQGLEFLIYFQGNSAPDKSGLPSDRFSAERTGGSVSTLTIQRTQQEDSAVYLCASSLAGGRTNTEAFFGQGTRLTVV.

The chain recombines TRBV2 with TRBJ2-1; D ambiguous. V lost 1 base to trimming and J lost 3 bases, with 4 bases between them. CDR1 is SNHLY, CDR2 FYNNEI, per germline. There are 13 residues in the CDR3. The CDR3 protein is CASSEGLYNEQFF. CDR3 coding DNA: TGTGCCAGCAGTGAAGGACTCTACAATGAGCAGTTCTTC. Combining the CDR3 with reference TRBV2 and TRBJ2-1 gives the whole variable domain EPEVTQTPSHQVTQMGQEVILRCVPISNHLYFYWYRQILGQKVEFLVSFYNNEISEKSEIFDDQFSVERPDGSNFTLKIRSTKLEDSAMYFCASSEGLYNEQFFGPGTRLTVL.

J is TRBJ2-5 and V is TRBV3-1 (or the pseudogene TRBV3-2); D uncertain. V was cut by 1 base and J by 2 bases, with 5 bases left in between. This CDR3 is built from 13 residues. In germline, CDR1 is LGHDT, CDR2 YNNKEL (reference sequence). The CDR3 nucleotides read TGTGCCAGCAGCCAAGTAGGACAAGAGACCCAGTACTTC. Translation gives CASSQVGQETQYF.

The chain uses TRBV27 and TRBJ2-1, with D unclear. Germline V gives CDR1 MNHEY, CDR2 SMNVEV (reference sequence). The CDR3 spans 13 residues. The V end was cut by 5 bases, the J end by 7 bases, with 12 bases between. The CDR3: CASSIRVGNEQFF. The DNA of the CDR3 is TGTGCCAGCAGTATTAGGGTGGGTAATGAGCAGTTCTTC.

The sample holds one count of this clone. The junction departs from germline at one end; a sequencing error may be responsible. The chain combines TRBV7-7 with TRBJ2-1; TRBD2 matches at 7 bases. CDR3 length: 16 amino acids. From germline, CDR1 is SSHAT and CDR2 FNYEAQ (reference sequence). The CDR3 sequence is CASSRGVVGSYNEQFF. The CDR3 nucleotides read TGTGCTAGCAGCCGGGGGGTGGTAGGCTCCTACAATGAGCAGTTCTTC.

CDR3 in amino acids: CAISEPGRQGDEQYF. In nucleotides, the CDR3 is TGTGCCATCAGTGAGCCTGGGAGACAAGGTGACGAGCAGTACTTC. This rearrangement joins TRBV10-3 to TRBJ2-7; D perhaps matches TRBD2 (5 bases). Germline values: CDR1 ENHRY, CDR2 SYGVKD. The ends were cut back, 2 bases at V and 5 bases at J, with 16 bases in the middle. The CDR3 has 15 residues.

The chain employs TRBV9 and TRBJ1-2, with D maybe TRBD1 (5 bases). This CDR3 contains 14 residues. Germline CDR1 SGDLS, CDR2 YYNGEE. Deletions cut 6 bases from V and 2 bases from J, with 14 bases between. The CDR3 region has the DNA TGTGCCAGCACCGAGACAGATCTAAACTATGGCTACACCTTC. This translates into CASTETDLNYGYTF.

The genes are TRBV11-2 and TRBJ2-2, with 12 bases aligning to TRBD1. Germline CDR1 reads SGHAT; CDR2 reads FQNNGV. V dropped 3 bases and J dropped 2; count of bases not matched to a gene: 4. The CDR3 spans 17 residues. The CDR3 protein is CASSLGQGAINTGELFF. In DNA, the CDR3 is TGTGCCAGCAGCTTGGGACAGGGGGCGATTAACACCGGGGAGCTGTTTTTT.

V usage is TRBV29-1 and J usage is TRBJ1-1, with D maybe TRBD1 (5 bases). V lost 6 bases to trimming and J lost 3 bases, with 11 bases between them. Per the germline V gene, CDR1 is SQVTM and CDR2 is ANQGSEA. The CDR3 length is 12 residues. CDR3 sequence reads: CSVSDTYTEAFF. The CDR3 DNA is TGCAGCGTCTCGGACACGTACACTGAAGCTTTCTTT. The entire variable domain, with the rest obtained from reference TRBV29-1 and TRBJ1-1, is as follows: SAVISQKPSRDICQRGTSLTIQCQVDSQVTMMFWYRQQPGQSLTLIATANQGSEATYESGFVIDKFPISRPNLTFSTLTVSNMSPEDSSIYLCSVSDTYTEAFFGQGTRLTVV.

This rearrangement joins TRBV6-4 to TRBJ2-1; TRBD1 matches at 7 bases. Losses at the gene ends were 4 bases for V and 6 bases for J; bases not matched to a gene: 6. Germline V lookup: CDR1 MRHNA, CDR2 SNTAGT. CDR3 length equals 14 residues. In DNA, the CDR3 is TGTGCCAGCAGTGGGGGACAGCAAGGCAATGAGCAGTTCTTC. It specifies CASSGGQQGNEQFF.

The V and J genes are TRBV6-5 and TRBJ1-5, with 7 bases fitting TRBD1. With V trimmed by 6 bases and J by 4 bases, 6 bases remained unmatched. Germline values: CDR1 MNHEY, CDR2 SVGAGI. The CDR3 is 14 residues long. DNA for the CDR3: TGTGCCAGCAGCCACGGGACAGCAAATCAGCCCCAGCATTTT. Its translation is CASSHGTANQPQHF.

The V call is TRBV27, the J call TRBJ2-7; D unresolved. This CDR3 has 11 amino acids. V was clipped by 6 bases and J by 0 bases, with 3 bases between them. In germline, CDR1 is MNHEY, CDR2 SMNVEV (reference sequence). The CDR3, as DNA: TGTGCCAGCAGCCCCTCCTACGAGCAGTACTTC. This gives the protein CASSPSYEQYF.

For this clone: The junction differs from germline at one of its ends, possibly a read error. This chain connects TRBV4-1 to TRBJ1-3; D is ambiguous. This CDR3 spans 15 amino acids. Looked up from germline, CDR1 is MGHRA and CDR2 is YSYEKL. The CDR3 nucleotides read TGTGCCAGCAGCCAAGAACCGGGAGTTGGAAACACCATATATTTT. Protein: CASSQEPGVGNTIYF.

CDR3 sequence reads: CASSQTNPYQETQYF. CDR3 in DNA: TGTGCCAGCAGCCAGACCAACCCGTACCAAGAGACCCAGTACTTC. V and J are TRBV3-1 (or the pseudogene TRBV3-2) and TRBJ2-5, with D hard to call. Germline V gene lookup returns CDR1 LGHDT and CDR2 YNNKEL (reference sequence). The V end was cut by 3 bases, the J end by 0 bases, with 11 bases between. CDR3 length: 15 residues.

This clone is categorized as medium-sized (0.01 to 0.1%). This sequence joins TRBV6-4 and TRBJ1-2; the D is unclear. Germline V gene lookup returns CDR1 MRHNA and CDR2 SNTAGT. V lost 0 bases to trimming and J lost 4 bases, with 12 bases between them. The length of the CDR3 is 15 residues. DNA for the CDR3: TGTGCCAGCAGTGACTCATCGGACGCATTCTATGGCTACACCTTC. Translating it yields CASSDSSDAFYGYTF.

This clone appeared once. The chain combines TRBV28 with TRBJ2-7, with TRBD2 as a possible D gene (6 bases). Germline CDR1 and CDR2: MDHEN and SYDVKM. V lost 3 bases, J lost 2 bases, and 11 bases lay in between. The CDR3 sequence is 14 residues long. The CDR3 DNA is TGTGCCAGCAGTTTCGAGGCGGGGCCCTACGAGCAGTACTTC. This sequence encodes CASSFEAGPYEQYF.

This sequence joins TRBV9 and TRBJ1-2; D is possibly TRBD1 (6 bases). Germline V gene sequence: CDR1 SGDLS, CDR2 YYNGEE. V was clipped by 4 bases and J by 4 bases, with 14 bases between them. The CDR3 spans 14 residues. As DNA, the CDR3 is TGTGCCAGCAGCAAAAACCAGGGGTCCTATGGCTACACCTTC. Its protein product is CASSKNQGSYGYTF. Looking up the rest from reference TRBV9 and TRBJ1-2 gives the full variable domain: DSGVTQTPKHLITATGQRVTLRCSPRSGDLSVYWYQQSLDQGLQFLIQYYNGEERAKGNILERFSAQQFPDLHSELNLSSLELGDSALYFCASSKNQGSYGYTFGSGTRLTVV.

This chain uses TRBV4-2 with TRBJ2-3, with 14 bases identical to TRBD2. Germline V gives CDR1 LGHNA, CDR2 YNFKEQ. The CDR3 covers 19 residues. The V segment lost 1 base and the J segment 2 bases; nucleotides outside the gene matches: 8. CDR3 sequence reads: CASSQVGTSGGLSTDTQYF. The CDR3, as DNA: TGTGCCAGCAGCCAAGTAGGGACTAGCGGGGGACTATCCACAGATACGCAGTATTTT.